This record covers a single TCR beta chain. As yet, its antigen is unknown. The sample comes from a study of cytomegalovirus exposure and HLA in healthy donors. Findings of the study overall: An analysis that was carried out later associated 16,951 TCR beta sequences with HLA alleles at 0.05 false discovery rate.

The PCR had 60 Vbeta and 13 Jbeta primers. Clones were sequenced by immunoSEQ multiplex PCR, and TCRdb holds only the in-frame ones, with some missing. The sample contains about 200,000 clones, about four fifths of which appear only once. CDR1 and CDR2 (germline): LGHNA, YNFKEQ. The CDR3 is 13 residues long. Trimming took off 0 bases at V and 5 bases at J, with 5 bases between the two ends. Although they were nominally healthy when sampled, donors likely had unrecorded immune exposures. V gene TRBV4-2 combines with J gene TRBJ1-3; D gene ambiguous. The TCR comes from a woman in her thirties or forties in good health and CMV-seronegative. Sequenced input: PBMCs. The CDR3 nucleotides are TGTGCCAGCAGCCAAGAGAGCCGAAACACCATATATTTT. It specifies CASSQESRNTIYF.